This entry features one T cell receptor beta chain sequence. The germline V gene encodes CDR1 MDHEN and CDR2 SYDVKM. The ends were cut back, 2 bases at V and 2 bases at J, with 6 bases in the middle. The CDR3 runs to 13 residues. The data originate from a study of shared T cell receptors in the human thymus. Method: immunoSEQ multiplex PCR; TCRdb's copy keeps in-frame clones and lacks some. The table has around 340,000 clones, approximately 95% seen once; the top ten hold roughly 0.02%. Sequenced input: thymocytes. The chain combines TRBV28 with TRBJ1-2; D perhaps matches TRBD1 (6 bases). This receptor was obtained from a human donor. CDR3 DNA sequence: TGTGCCAGCAGTTTACAGGGGAACTATGGCTACACCTTC. The encoded protein is CASSLQGNYGYTF.